Shown below are 32 T cell receptor beta chains from a single sample sequenced in a study of T cells after yellow fever vaccination. TCRdb re-called the 5' RACE reads through MiXCR, storing one row per CDR3 protein. The profile covers approximately 120,000 distinct CDR3 sequences, with around 7.4% appearing a single time and around 2.6% taken by the ten largest. Sample: CD4+ T cells sorted from PBMCs, taken roughly 10 days after the first yellow fever vaccination. The receptors originated from a man younger than 35 who received the YFV17D yellow fever vaccine.

This clonotype has a count of ten or more. The chain recombines TRBV6-5 with TRBJ1-3; 7 bases agree with TRBD1. Germline assignment: CDR1 MNHEY and CDR2 SVGAGI. V lost 5 bases, J lost 1 base, and 5 bases stayed unmatched. The CDR3 length is 15 residues. As DNA, the CDR3 is TGTGCCAGCAGTCGATTGACAGGGTCTGGAAACACCATATATTTT. Translation gives CASSRLTGSGNTIYF.

This clonotype has a count of ten or more. The CDR3 sequence: CASRPAGLLNTEAFF. CDR3 bases: TGTGCCAGCAGGCCAGCGGGGTTGTTGAACACTGAAGCTTTCTTT. J is TRBJ1-1 and V is TRBV2; D is unclear. Germline loops: CDR1 SNHLY, CDR2 FYNNEI. CDR3 length: 15 amino acids. V gave up 6 bases and J gave up 0 bases, with 14 bases separating them.

The V and J genes are TRBV28 and TRBJ1-1; TRBD1 agrees at 11 bases. The V gene's germline CDR1 is MDHEN and CDR2 SYDVKM. CDR3 size: 14 residues. V gave up 6 bases and J gave up 3 bases; unmatched junction bases: 3. CDR3 residues: CASRSGQGDTEAFF. The DNA of the CDR3 is TGTGCCAGCAGGTCGGGACAGGGGGACACTGAAGCTTTCTTT.

This clonotype showed up many times. This sequence joins TRBV5-1 and TRBJ1-2; the D gene is possibly TRBD1 (6 bases). Germline-derived CDR1 and CDR2 are SGHRS and YFSETQ. Trimming shortened V by 0 bases and J by 5 bases, and 17 bases separated the two germline ends. This CDR3 is built from 16 residues. The CDR3 DNA follows: TGCGCCAGCAGCTTGGAGGGGGGCCAGAACTCTTATGGCTACACCTTC. As protein: CASSLEGGQNSYGYTF.

This clonotype appeared many times. V is TRBV29-1 and J is TRBJ2-5; 7 nucleotides align to TRBD1. The V gene end was trimmed by 8 bases and the J gene end by 3 bases; junction bases not matched to a gene: 6. CDR1 and CDR2 from the germline V gene are SQVTM and ANQGSEA. The CDR3 runs 12 residues. In DNA form, the CDR3 reads TGCAGCTCGGGCGACAGGGAAGAGACCCAGTACTTC. It yields the protein CSSGDREETQYF.

The CDR3 DNA reads as TGTGCCAGCAGCTTAGAACTATACTACGAGCAGTACTTC. Encoded protein: CASSLELYYEQYF. The chain couples TRBV7-9 to TRBJ2-7; D remains ambiguous. Germline V gene sequence: CDR1 SEHNR, CDR2 FQNEAQ (reference sequence). V shed 1 base and J shed 3 bases, with 7 bases lying between them. The CDR3 has 13 amino acids.

Turning to this clonotype: The junction differs from germline at one of its ends, possibly a read error. The chain has TRBV3-1 and TRBJ2-3, with D perhaps matching TRBD1 (5 bases). This CDR3 spans 15 amino acids. In germline, CDR1 is LGHDT, CDR2 YNNKEL (reference sequence). The CDR3 nucleotides are TGTGCCTGCAGCCTGGGGCCCCTGAACACAGATACGCAGTATTTT. Translation gives CACSLGPLNTDTQYF.

This clonotype was picked up many times. The chain combines TRBV7-2 with TRBJ2-5, with D perhaps TRBD2 (5 bases). The CDR3 has 16 residues. Trimming cost V 4 bases and J 0 bases, with 15 bases left between them. Per the germline V gene, CDR1 is SGHTA and CDR2 is FQGNSA. As DNA, the CDR3 is TGTGCCAGCAGCTCCCGAAATCGCGGGTACCAAGAGACCCAGTACTTC. As protein: CASSSRNRGYQETQYF.

This clonotype was seen at least ten times. The chain combines TRBV6-2 or TRBV6-3 with TRBJ1-5; a weak D match, TRBD1 (6 bases). Germline lookup yields CDR1 MNHEY and CDR2 SVGEGT. The CDR3 loop spans 13 amino acids. V was trimmed by 6 bases and J by 3 bases, leaving 9 bases between them. CDR3 in amino acids: CASSRQVNQPQHF. DNA for the CDR3: TGTGCCAGCAGCAGACAGGTCAATCAGCCCCAGCATTTT.

J is TRBJ2-7 and V is TRBV20-1, with D perhaps TRBD2 (7 bases). Trimming left V 0 bases short and J 5 bases short, with 17 bases between. CDR1 is DFQATT and CDR2 is SNEGSKA in the germline V gene (reference sequence). The length of the CDR3 is 15 residues. DNA for the CDR3: TGCAGTGCTAGAGATCGAAAGAGGGGGGGCAACGAGCAGTACTTC. The encoded protein is CSARDRKRGGNEQYF.

This clonotype was seen at least ten times. The chain has TRBV2 and TRBJ1-1; no clear D. In germline, CDR1 is SNHLY, CDR2 FYNNEI. V was pared by 5 bases and J by 3 bases, with 13 bases between. This CDR3 is built from 14 residues. CDR3 coding DNA: TGTGCCAGCAGTTGGCTGGGTAAGGACACTGAAGCTTTCTTT. Translating gives CASSWLGKDTEAFF.

The table lists this clonotype with many counts. This chain links TRBV2 with TRBJ2-4, with D possibly called TRBD1 or TRBD2 (5 bases each). Trimming left V 5 bases short and J 7 bases short, with 18 bases between. CDR3 length equals 15 residues. Looked up from germline, CDR1 is SNHLY and CDR2 is FYNNEI. CDR3 DNA sequence: TGTGCCAGCAGTCCCCCATTTGAGGGGAAGAACATTCAGTACTTC. This encodes CASSPPFEGKNIQYF. The full variable domain, in which reference TRBV2 and TRBJ2-4 provide the parts outside the CDR3, is EPEVTQTPSHQVTQMGQEVILRCVPISNHLYFYWYRQILGQKVEFLVSFYNNEISEKSEIFDDQFSVERPDGSNFTLKIRSTKLEDSAMYFCASSPPFEGKNIQYFGAGTRLSVL.

This clonotype has ten or more counts. V usage is TRBV28 and J usage is TRBJ1-2, with 10 bases matching TRBD1. The germline V gene encodes CDR1 MDHEN and CDR2 SYDVKM. Germline trimming cut 6 bases from V and 6 bases from J; bases unmatched to any gene: 4. The CDR3 is 13 amino acids. In DNA form, the CDR3 reads TGTGCCAGCAGGCAGACAGGGGGCCATGGCTACACCTTC. This gives the protein CASRQTGGHGYTF.

At least ten counts were recorded for this clonotype. The rearrangement uses TRBV6-1 and TRBJ1-1, with D tentatively TRBD1 (5 bases). Germline CDR1 MNHNS, CDR2 SASEGT. The length of the CDR3 is 14 residues. V lost 5 bases and J lost 1, with 11 bases in between. The CDR3 reads CASSKNRKNTEAFF. CDR3 DNA: TGTGCCAGCAGTAAGAACAGGAAGAACACTGAAGCTTTCTTT.

This clonotype appeared many times. The J gene is TRBJ1-1, the V gene TRBV7-9, with D perhaps TRBD1 (5 bases). The germline gives CDR1 SEHNR, CDR2 FQNEAQ (reference sequence). The CDR3 extends over 14 amino acids. V lost 5 bases, J lost 5 bases, and 15 bases lay in between. DNA of the CDR3: TGTGCCAGCAGCCGCGGGGGGGTAAGAACTGAAGCTTTCTTT. This translates into CASSRGGVRTEAFF.

This clonotype occurred many times. The V call is TRBV5-1, the J call TRBJ2-2; 7 positions agree with TRBD1. Germline V lookup: CDR1 SGHRS, CDR2 YFSETQ. V shed 3 bases and J 0 bases; nucleotides not matched to a gene: 5. This CDR3 has 16 residues. The chain's CDR3 is CASSSQTGANTGELFF. CDR3 nucleotide sequence: TGCGCCAGCAGCTCTCAAACAGGGGCGAACACCGGGGAGCTGTTTTTT.

This clonotype has ten or more counts. The chain joins TRBV6-5 to TRBJ2-7; 7 bases fit TRBD2. Germline trimming cut 8 bases from V and 0 bases from J; bases unmatched to any gene: 4. CDR3 length equals 13 residues. Germline CDR1 MNHEY, CDR2 SVGAGI. This chain's CDR3 is CASGRGSSYEQYF. In DNA form, the CDR3 reads TGTGCCAGCGGGCGGGGGAGCTCCTACGAGCAGTACTTC.

The V gene is TRBV18, the J gene TRBJ1-2, with a possible D match to TRBD1 (5 bases). Trimming left V 10 bases short and J 7 bases short, with 28 bases between. CDR1 KGHSH and CDR2 LQKENI come from the germline V gene. This CDR3 has 16 residues. CDR3 DNA sequence: TGTGCCACCCACTCGGCGATAGACCCTTCTGGGGCTGGCTACACCTTC. Its translation is CATHSAIDPSGAGYTF. Supplemented by reference TRBV18 and TRBJ1-2, the full variable domain reads NAGVMQNPRHLVRRRGQEARLRCSPMKGHSHVYWYRQLPEEGLKFMVYLQKENIIDESGMPKERFSAEFPKEGPSILRIQQVVRGDSAAYFCATHSAIDPSGAGYTFGSGTRLTVV.

The chain carries TRBV6-2 or TRBV6-3 and TRBJ2-7; D is undetermined. Between the trimmed V and J ends, which lost 6 bases and 0 bases, there was a span of 9 bases. CDR1 and CDR2 (germline): MNHEY, SVGEGT. This CDR3 is built from 13 residues. The CDR3 region is CASRVRNSYEQYV. Written as DNA, the CDR3 is TGTGCCAGCAGAGTGAGGAACTCCTACGAGCAGTACGTC.

This clonotype was detected many times. The J gene is TRBJ2-5, the V gene TRBV15; no definite D call. Trimming removed 0 bases from V and 5 bases from J, with 7 bases in between. Germline CDR1 LNHNV, CDR2 YYDKDF (reference sequence). CDR3 length: 13 amino acids. The CDR3 reads CATSRDNGETQYF. The CDR3, as DNA: TGTGCCACCAGCAGAGATAACGGGGAGACCCAGTACTTC.

In its sample, this clonotype was seen many times. V gene TRBV5-1 combines with J gene TRBJ2-3, with D perhaps matching TRBD2 (5 bases). V was shortened by 1 base and J by 2 bases, with 8 bases between the two germline ends. This CDR3 region has 14 residues. CDR1 is SGHRS and CDR2 is YFSETQ in the germline V gene. As DNA, the CDR3 is TGCGCCAGCAGCTTGTCCGGGATCACAGATACGCAGTATTTT. The encoded protein is CASSLSGITDTQYF.

This clonotype was counted ten times or more. V usage is TRBV7-2 and J usage is TRBJ2-1; 12 bases agree with TRBD2. In germline, CDR1 is SGHTA, CDR2 FQGNSA. After removal of 0 bases from V and 6 bases from J, the junction contained 9 bases not matched to a gene. The CDR3 consists of 18 residues. CDR3 sequence (DNA): TGTGCCAGCAGCTTAGCGCGAGCTAGCGGGGGGGCGGGCAATGAGCAGTTCTTC. Amino acids: CASSLARASGGAGNEQFF.

This clonotype was observed many times. The gene calls are TRBV2 and TRBJ2-1; D not resolved. Trimming shortened V by 1 base and J by 5 bases, and 3 bases separated the two germline ends. Germline loops: CDR1 SNHLY, CDR2 FYNNEI. This CDR3 is 12 amino acids long. The CDR3 is CASSEEDNEQFF. The DNA for the CDR3 is TGTGCCAGCAGTGAAGAGGACAATGAGCAGTTCTTC.

This clonotype was detected a few times. This sequence joins TRBV12-3 or TRBV12-4 and TRBJ2-1; 9 bases fit TRBD1. The CDR3 extends over 14 amino acids. The ends lost 5 bases at V and 7 bases at J; junction bases unmatched: 6. The CDR3 is CASSAQGARNEQFF. The CDR3 nucleotides read TGTGCCAGCAGTGCACAGGGGGCTCGAAATGAGCAGTTCTTC.

As DNA, the CDR3 is TGTGCCAGCACCTCACTAGAAGAGACCCAGTACTTC. It yields the protein CASTSLEETQYF. The chain joins TRBV3-1 to TRBJ2-5, with a weak D call TRBD2 (5 bases). CDR3 size: 12 residues. V was clipped by 7 bases and J by 3 bases, with 9 bases between them. Germline V CDR1 and CDR2: LGHDT, YNNKEL (reference sequence).

In this sample, this clonotype turned up many times. This chain connects TRBV5-1 to TRBJ2-5; 11 bases match TRBD2. The germline gives CDR1 SGHRS, CDR2 YFSETQ. V trimming: 2 bases; J trimming: 5 bases; junction bases outside the gene matches: 5. The CDR3 consists of 15 residues. The chain's CDR3 is CASSFIAGGPETQYF. In DNA form, the CDR3 reads TGCGCCAGCAGCTTTATAGCGGGGGGGCCCGAGACCCAGTACTTC. Based on the CDR3 plus reference TRBV5-1 and TRBJ2-5, the full variable domain is KAGVTQTPRYLIKTRGQQVTLSCSPISGHRSVSWYQQTPGQGLQFLFEYFSETQRNKGNFPGRFSGRQFSNSRSEMNVSTLELGDSALYLCASSFIAGGPETQYFGPGTRLLVL.

In its sample, this clonotype was seen many times. The V call is TRBV19, the J call TRBJ2-2; D unresolved. The CDR3 runs 14 residues. The germline V gene has CDR1 LNHDA and CDR2 SQIVND (reference sequence). Trimming cost V 3 bases and J 5 bases, with 10 bases left between them. CDR3 residues: CASSIKGNTGELFF. In DNA form, the CDR3 reads TGTGCCAGTAGTATCAAGGGTAATACCGGGGAGCTGTTTTTT.

On this clonotype: Just one base apart from a much larger clone, this may be a read error. The DNA for the CDR3 is TGTGGCAGCAGCCTCCCCGGGACAGGGTCCTACAATGAGCAGTTCTTC. It specifies CGSSLPGTGSYNEQFF. The chain recombines TRBV5-4 with TRBJ2-1; 9 bases are a match to TRBD1. The CDR3 has 16 amino acids. The V gene's germline CDR1 is SGHNT and CDR2 YYREEE (reference sequence).

This clonotype was detected many times. The chain joins TRBV15 to TRBJ2-1; 7 bases align to TRBD2. CDR1 is LNHNV and CDR2 is YYDKDF in the germline V gene (reference sequence). The CDR3 contains 14 residues. Unmatched junction bases numbered 5, after V lost 5 bases and J lost 4 bases. CDR3 coding DNA: TGTGCCACCAGCCCCTTGGGGGGGTACAATGAGCAGTTCTTC. Translating it yields CATSPLGGYNEQFF.

There are many counts of this clonotype. The chain couples TRBV24-1 to TRBJ2-5; D is possibly TRBD1 or TRBD2 (5 bases each). The CDR3 length is 14 residues. Germline V gene sequence: CDR1 KGHDR, CDR2 SFDVKD. Trimming stripped 3 bases from V and 3 bases from J, with 10 bases between. This chain's CDR3 is CATSDPGTEETQYF. The CDR3 coding sequence is TGTGCCACCAGTGATCCAGGGACCGAAGAGACCCAGTACTTC.

This clonotype was observed at least ten times. This rearrangement joins TRBV10-2 to TRBJ1-2, with 7 bases identical to TRBD1. CDR1 and CDR2 (germline): WSHSY, SAAADI. This CDR3 has 13 amino acids. V lost 10 bases and J lost 7; bases outside the gene matches: 12. The CDR3 DNA reads TGCGCCACCCTACGACAGGGAATAAGTGGCTACACCTTC. Translating gives CATLRQGISGYTF.

This chain joins TRBV5-4 and TRBJ2-5; 8 bases are a match to TRBD1. The CDR3 runs to 14 residues. Germline V lookup: CDR1 SGHNT, CDR2 YYREEE (reference sequence). V lost 5 bases and J lost 2; bases outside the gene matches: 5. The CDR3, as DNA: TGTGCCAGCAGACGGACAGGGTTGCAAGAGACCCAGTACTTC. It codes for CASRRTGLQETQYF.